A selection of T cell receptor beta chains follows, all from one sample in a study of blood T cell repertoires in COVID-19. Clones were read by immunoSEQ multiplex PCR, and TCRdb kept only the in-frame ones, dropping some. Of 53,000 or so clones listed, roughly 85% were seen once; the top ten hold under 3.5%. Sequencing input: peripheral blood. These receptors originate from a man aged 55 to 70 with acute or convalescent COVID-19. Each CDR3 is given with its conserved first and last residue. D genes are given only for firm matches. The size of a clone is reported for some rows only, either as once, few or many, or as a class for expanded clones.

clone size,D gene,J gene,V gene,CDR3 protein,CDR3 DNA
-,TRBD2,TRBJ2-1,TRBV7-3,CASSSVGAGASGEQFF,TGTGCCAGCAGCTCAGTAGGGGCGGGAGCGTCAGGTGAGCAGTTCTTC
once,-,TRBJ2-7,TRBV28,CASSSPLRQVAYEQYF,TGTGCCAGCAGTTCCCCCCTCCGACAGGTAGCCTACGAGCAGTACTTC
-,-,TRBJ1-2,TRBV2,CASSEDSPYGYTF,TGTGCCAGCAGTGAAGACAGCCCCTATGGCTACACCTTC
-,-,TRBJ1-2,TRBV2,CASSGQGNYGYTF,TGTGCCAGCAGTGGGCAGGGAAACTATGGCTACACCTTC
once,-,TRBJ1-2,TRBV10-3,CAISESQGRNYGYTF,TGTGCCATCAGTGAGTCCCAGGGAAGGAACTATGGCTACACCTTC
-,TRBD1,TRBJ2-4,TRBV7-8,CASSFGTALAKNIQYF,TGTGCCAGCAGCTTCGGGACAGCTCTAGCCAAAAACATTCAGTACTTC
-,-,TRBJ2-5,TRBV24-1,CATSDPGGGGREETQYF,TGTGCCACCAGTGACCCTGGAGGGGGGGGCCGCGAGGAGACCCAGTACTTC
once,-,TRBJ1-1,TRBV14,CASSQVAGTEAFF,TGTGCCAGCAGCCAAGTGGCAGGCACTGAAGCTTTCTTT
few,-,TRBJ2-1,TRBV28,CASNGAGNYNEQFF,TGTGCCAGCAATGGGGCGGGGAACTACAATGAGCAGTTCTTC
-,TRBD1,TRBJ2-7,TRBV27,CASSLFAQGPVEQYF,TGTGCCAGCAGTTTATTTGCACAGGGGCCTGTAGAGCAGTACTTC
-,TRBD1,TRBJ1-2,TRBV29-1,CSVVDRASYGYTF,TGCAGCGTGGTGGACAGGGCTTCCTATGGCTACACCTTC
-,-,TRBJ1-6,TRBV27,CASRQGTGASPLHF,TGTGCCAGCAGGCAGGGAACCGGCGCTTCACCCCTCCACTTT
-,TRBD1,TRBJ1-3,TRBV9,CASSVGDRDPIYF,TGTGCCAGCAGCGTAGGGGACAGGGACCCCATATATTTT
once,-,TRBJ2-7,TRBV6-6,CASLESSGDREQYF,TGTGCCAGCCTCGAATCTAGCGGGGACAGGGAGCAGTACTTC
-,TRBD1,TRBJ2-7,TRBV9,CASSVGQGTYEQYF,TGTGCCAGCAGCGTGGGACAGGGGACCTACGAGCAGTACTTC
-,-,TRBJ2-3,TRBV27,CASRESRGQDTQYF,TGTGCCAGCAGAGAGTCCAGGGGACAAGATACGCAGTATTTT
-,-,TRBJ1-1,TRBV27,CASRSVTGYTEAFF,TGTGCCAGCAGATCCGTAACCGGTTACACTGAAGCTTTCTTT
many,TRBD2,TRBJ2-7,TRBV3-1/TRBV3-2,CASSQPLTSGINEQYF,TGTGCCAGCAGCCAACCCCTAACTAGCGGGATAAACGAGCAGTACTTC
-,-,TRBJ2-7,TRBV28,CASSSSGSLYEQYF,TGTGCCAGCAGTTCGTCGGGTTCGCTCTACGAGCAGTACTTC
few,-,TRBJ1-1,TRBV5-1,CASSFDGGNTEAFF,TGCGCCAGCAGCTTCGACGGGGGGAACACTGAAGCTTTCTTT
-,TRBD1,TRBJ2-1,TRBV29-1,CSDRGRGNEQFF,TGCAGCGATAGGGGGCGCGGGAATGAGCAGTTCTTC
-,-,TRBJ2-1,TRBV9,CASSEDGAAYNEQFF,TGTGCCAGCAGCGAGGATGGGGCCGCCTACAATGAGCAGTTCTTC
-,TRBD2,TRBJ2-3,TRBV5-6,CASIKTGTITDTQYF,TGTGCCAGCATAAAAACCGGGACTATCACAGATACGCAGTATTTT
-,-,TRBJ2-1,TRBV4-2,CASSQELNNEQFF,TGTGCCAGCAGCCAAGAACTTAACAATGAGCAGTTCTTC
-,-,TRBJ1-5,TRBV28,CASSLTSRGPQHF,TGTGCCAGCAGTTTGACATCCCGGGGGCCCCAGCATTTT
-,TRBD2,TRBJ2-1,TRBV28,CASSSPTSASYNEQFF,TGTGCCAGCAGTTCCCCAACTAGCGCCTCCTACAATGAGCAGTTCTTC
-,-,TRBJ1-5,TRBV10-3,CAISIQGDQPQHF,TGTGCCATCAGCATACAGGGAGATCAGCCCCAGCATTTT
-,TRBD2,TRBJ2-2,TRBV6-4,CASREDAGGGELFF,TGTGCCAGCAGAGAAGATGCGGGGGGCGGGGAGCTGTTTTTT
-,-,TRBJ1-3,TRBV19,CASSLLVSSSGNTIYF,TGTGCCAGTAGTCTCCTGGTCTCGAGCTCTGGAAACACCATATATTTT
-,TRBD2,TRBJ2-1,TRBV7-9,CASSLRPLAGVIEQFF,TGTGCCAGCAGCTTAAGGCCGCTAGCGGGAGTTATTGAGCAGTTCTTC
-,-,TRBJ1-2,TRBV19,CASSIPRQEYGYTF,TGTGCCAGTAGTATCCCCCGACAGGAATATGGCTACACCTTC
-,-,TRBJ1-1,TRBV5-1,CASSLVPGGHTEAFF,TGCGCCAGCAGCTTGGTCCCGGGAGGTCACACTGAAGCTTTCTTT
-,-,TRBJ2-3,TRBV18,CASSPPSGTDTQYF,TGTGCCAGCTCACCACCGTCCGGCACAGATACGCAGTATTTT
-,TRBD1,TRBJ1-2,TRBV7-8,CASSLGTGSGYTF,TGTGCCAGCAGCTTAGGGACAGGGAGTGGCTACACCTTC
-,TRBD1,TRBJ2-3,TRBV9,CASNPGQGDPDTQYF,TGTGCCAGCAATCCGGGACAGGGGGATCCAGATACGCAGTATTTT
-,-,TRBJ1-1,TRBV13,CASSSRLPPEAFF,TGTGCCAGCAGCTCCCGACTCCCCCCTGAAGCTTTCTTT
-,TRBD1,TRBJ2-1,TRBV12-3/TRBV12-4,CASNPGDRDEQFF,TGTGCCAGCAACCCTGGGGACAGAGATGAGCAGTTCTTC
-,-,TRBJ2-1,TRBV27,CASSSVLLGGDEQFF,TGTGCCAGCAGTTCCGTACTTTTAGGGGGAGATGAGCAGTTCTTC
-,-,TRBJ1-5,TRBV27,CASSYSGASGNQPQHF,TGTGCCAGCAGTTATAGTGGGGCATCGGGCAATCAGCCCCAGCATTTT
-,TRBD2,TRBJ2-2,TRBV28,CASGGLAVGELFF,TGTGCCAGTGGCGGACTAGCGGTCGGGGAGCTGTTTTTT
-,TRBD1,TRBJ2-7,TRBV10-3,CAIRPGQGPYEQYF,TGTGCCATCAGACCAGGACAGGGTCCCTACGAGCAGTACTTC
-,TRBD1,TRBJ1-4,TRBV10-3,CAISGQGDEKLFF,TGTGCCATCAGTGGACAGGGTGACGAAAAACTGTTTTTT
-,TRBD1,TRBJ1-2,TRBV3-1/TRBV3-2,CASSPSRDRGLGYTF,TGTGCCAGCAGCCCGTCCCGGGACAGGGGATTAGGCTACACCTTC
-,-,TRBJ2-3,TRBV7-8,CASSKEGGAADTQYF,TGTGCCAGCAGCAAAGAGGGCGGGGCGGCAGATACGCAGTATTTT
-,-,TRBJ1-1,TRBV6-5,CASSLGGIGGTEAFF,TGTGCCAGCAGTTTGGGGGGTATCGGTGGCACTGAAGCTTTCTTT